This T cell receptor beta chain comes out of a study of blood T cell repertoires in COVID-19. Study information: The origin of the acute and convalescent COVID-19 samples was the United States, Italy and Spain. Sources were T cells, B-cell-depleted T cells, or PBMCs; the material itself was cDNA or gDNA.

All enrollees were about 18 to 89 years old and from under 25 US areas. Assignments of participants to cohorts depended upon their own reported clinical history. Clones were read by immunoSEQ multiplex PCR, and TCRdb kept only the in-frame ones, dropping some. Among about 260,000 clones listed, approximately 89% were seen once. The CDR3 has 14 amino acids. J gave up 4 bases and V 6 bases, and 7 bases lay outside the gene matches. Germline CDR1 is SNHLY and CDR2 is FYNNEI. This receptor was obtained from a woman aged 40 to 50 with acute COVID-19. The sequencing sample was made of PBMCs or T cells enriched from blood (not recorded which). The chain employs TRBV2 and TRBJ2-5; 8 bases match TRBD2. In nucleotides, the CDR3 is TGTGCCAGCAGACGGGGTAGCGGGATAGAGACCCAGTACTTC. Amino acids: CASRRGSGIETQYF.